Listed below are T cell receptor beta chains from one sample, sequenced in a study of graft-versus-host responses after intestinal transplantation. No antigen is known for these receptors. Only in-frame clones appear in the TCRdb table, and some are missing; sequencing was by immunoSEQ multiplex PCR. Counted here are about 88,000 clones, about nine tenths occurring once; the ten biggest clones make up less than 0.4%. Material: unstimulated CD4+ T cells sorted from spleen or lymph node cells, obtained before intestinal transplant. The source of these receptors is a human donor who received an intestinal transplant. Each CDR3 is given with its conserved first and last residue. Each record gives: J gene, CDR3 length, V gene, CDR3 protein.

j_gene: TRBJ2-3
len: 14
v_gene: TRBV19
CDR3aa: CAIGAGFSTDTQYF

j_gene: TRBJ1-2
len: 13
v_gene: TRBV7-3
CDR3aa: CASSLAQNYGYTF

j_gene: TRBJ2-1
len: 13
v_gene: TRBV28
CDR3aa: CASGTGDYNEQFF

j_gene: TRBJ2-5
len: 15
v_gene: TRBV6-1
CDR3aa: CASSFSGTKGETQYF

j_gene: TRBJ2-2
len: 15
v_gene: TRBV11-3
CDR3aa: CASSVSGPNTGELSF

j_gene: TRBJ2-2
len: 14
v_gene: TRBV6-6
CDR3aa: CASRLLTDTGELFF

j_gene: TRBJ1-1
len: 15
v_gene: TRBV5-8
CDR3aa: CASSLGIGAYTEAFF

j_gene: TRBJ1-2
len: 15
v_gene: TRBV6-5
CDR3aa: CASRVGQGQVYGYTF

j_gene: TRBJ2-1
len: 17
v_gene: TRBV27
CDR3aa: CASSSRWTGADRNEQFF

j_gene: TRBJ2-2
len: 15
v_gene: TRBV6-1
CDR3aa: CASNKGLSNTGELFF

j_gene: TRBJ1-3
len: 16
v_gene: TRBV5-4
CDR3aa: CASSVTGVTSGNTIYF

j_gene: TRBJ2-5
len: 14
v_gene: TRBV21-1
CDR3aa: CASSLRWRGETQYF

j_gene: TRBJ2-3
len: 14
v_gene: TRBV10-1
CDR3aa: CASSRTSRGDTQYF

j_gene: TRBJ2-1
len: 15
v_gene: TRBV5-6
CDR3aa: CASSRPGTGTNEQFF

j_gene: TRBJ2-1
len: 18
v_gene: TRBV9
CDR3aa: CASSLTSGRGRGYNEQFF

j_gene: TRBJ1-4
len: 14
v_gene: TRBV5-1
CDR3aa: CASSEGATNEKLFF

j_gene: TRBJ2-3
len: 14
v_gene: TRBV5-1
CDR3aa: CASSLVGSTDTQYF

j_gene: TRBJ1-4
len: 15
v_gene: TRBV5-4
CDR3aa: CASSAGQASNEKLFF

j_gene: TRBJ1-2
len: 15
v_gene: TRBV7-2
CDR3aa: CASSLTPGQGGGYTF

j_gene: TRBJ1-3
len: 14
v_gene: TRBV14
CDR3aa: CASSQAGSGNTVYF

j_gene: TRBJ2-7
len: 16
v_gene: TRBV7-9
CDR3aa: CASSLGSATDSYEQYF

j_gene: TRBJ2-2
len: 15
v_gene: TRBV2
CDR3aa: CASKAERESTGELFF

j_gene: TRBJ2-1
len: 11
v_gene: TRBV9
CDR3aa: CASSVEGTQFF

j_gene: TRBJ2-3
len: 14
v_gene: TRBV19
CDR3aa: CASTSKRGTDTQYF

j_gene: TRBJ2-5
len: 18
v_gene: TRBV4-2
CDR3aa: CASSQDTPGLGSQETQYF

j_gene: TRBJ1-1
len: 15
v_gene: TRBV2
CDR3aa: CASSVTPGVNTEAFF

j_gene: TRBJ2-6
len: 14
v_gene: TRBV12-5
CDR3aa: CASGTTAGANVLTF

j_gene: TRBJ1-2
len: 15
v_gene: TRBV7-9
CDR3aa: CASSFGDRGSYGYTF

j_gene: TRBJ2-7
len: 15
v_gene: TRBV27
CDR3aa: CASSPSGAISREQYF

j_gene: TRBJ2-7
len: 13
v_gene: TRBV6-5
CDR3aa: CASSLAGSYEQYF

j_gene: TRBJ2-7
len: 14
v_gene: TRBV6-1
CDR3aa: CASSLDRGPYEQYF

j_gene: TRBJ1-1
len: 14
v_gene: TRBV15
CDR3aa: CATSRVLGDSEAFF

j_gene: TRBJ2-7
len: 12
v_gene: TRBV6-1
CDR3aa: CASSKQGFEQYF

j_gene: TRBJ1-1
len: 13
v_gene: TRBV6-1
CDR3aa: CASIPVPTTEAFF

j_gene: TRBJ2-1
len: 12
v_gene: TRBV14
CDR3aa: CAPGSGYNEQFF

j_gene: TRBJ2-1
len: 14
v_gene: TRBV28
CDR3aa: CASSSIALRDEQFF

j_gene: TRBJ1-2
len: 12
v_gene: TRBV19
CDR3aa: CASKGLNYGYTF

j_gene: TRBJ2-1
len: 14
v_gene: TRBV19
CDR3aa: CASSKQREGFEQFF

j_gene: TRBJ1-5
len: 16
v_gene: TRBV28
CDR3aa: CASSLTGTGADQPQHF

j_gene: TRBJ1-1
len: 12
v_gene: TRBV10-3
CDR3aa: CAISEPHKGAFF

j_gene: TRBJ1-2
len: 15
v_gene: TRBV7-9
CDR3aa: CASSLERTGGDGYTF

j_gene: TRBJ2-6
len: 15
v_gene: TRBV19
CDR3aa: CASSKTDSGANVLTF

j_gene: TRBJ2-3
len: 18
v_gene: TRBV11-3
CDR3aa: CASSLGRGRAGGTDTQYF

j_gene: TRBJ1-2
len: 13
v_gene: TRBV19
CDR3aa: CASISGTESGYTF

j_gene: TRBJ1-2
len: 15
v_gene: TRBV19
CDR3aa: CASRLTGGAGYGYTF

j_gene: TRBJ1-1
len: 15
v_gene: TRBV11-2
CDR3aa: CASSLQGQMNTEAFF